The source of this TCR beta chain is a study of cytomegalovirus exposure and HLA in healthy donors. Study results and limitations: 150 or so TCR beta chains were listed as cytomegalovirus-associated. Presence/absence analyses supposed approximately even sequencing depth among donors.

Losses at the gene ends were 7 bases for V and 7 bases for J; bases not matched to a gene: 9. Germline V gene data show CDR1 as MNHEY and CDR2 as SVGAGI. CDR3 length: 14 residues. For this clone: Its antigen is undetermined.

Use of 60 Vbeta and 13 Jbeta primers characterized the PCR. Clones were read by immunoSEQ multiplex PCR, and TCRdb kept only the in-frame ones, dropping some. The data contain about 220,000 clones, around four fifths of them singletons. V usage is TRBV6-5 and J usage is TRBJ2-1, with 8 nucleotides matching TRBD2. What was sequenced was PBMCs. This sequence originates from a boy younger than 10 in good health and CMV-seronegative. CDR3 sequence: CASNDGGAGNEQFF. The CDR3 DNA reads as TGTGCCAGCAACGACGGGGGGGCAGGTAATGAGCAGTTCTTC.